The 24 T cell receptor beta chains presented below share a single source sample, sequenced in a study of regulatory T cells in long-lasting Graves disease. Time point given: newly diagnosed GD, antithyroid drugs for less than 3 months. PBMC-derived RNA was used for the TCR library. iRepertoire HTBI primers and Arm-PCR of CDR3 regions built TCR beta libraries. One entry per CDR3 protein results from TCRdb running MiXCR on the multiplex PCR reads. Seen here are about 560,000 distinct CDR3 sequences, roughly 16% observed once, and the top ten hold more than 10%. The same data also contributed to another study, on T cells in Graves' hyperthyroidism and ophthalmopathy.

The specimen comprised peripheral blood mononuclear cells (PBMCs), sampled at new diagnosis, from a patient treated with antithyroid drugs. The receptors stem from a man between 18 and 35 years old with Graves disease.

The V gene is TRBV30, the J gene TRBJ2-3, with no clear D. Trimming stripped 5 bases from V and 5 bases from J, with 8 bases between. This CDR3 is built from 11 residues. CDR1 GTSNPN and CDR2 SVGIG come from the germline V gene (reference sequence). The CDR3 sequence is CAWGLGDTQYF. The CDR3 DNA is TGTGCCTGGGGCCTAGGAGATACGCAGTATTTT.

This clonotype has a count of ten or more. Mismatch with germline at one junction end may stem from a read error. V usage is TRBV30 and J usage is TRBJ2-3, with D possibly being TRBD2 (6 bases). This CDR3 comprises 15 residues. CDR1 is GTSNPN and CDR2 is SVGIG in the germline V gene (reference sequence). CDR3: CAWGVRGISTDTQYF. CDR3 DNA sequence: TGTGCCTGGGGTGTCCGCGGGATAAGCACAGATACGCAGTATTTT.

This clonotype was counted ten times or more. The rearrangement joins TRBV30 to TRBJ2-1, with 8 bases identical to TRBD2. The junction had 6 bases not matched to a gene; V was cut back by 0 bases and J by 8 bases. This CDR3 comprises 14 residues. Germline V gives CDR1 GTSNPN, CDR2 SVGIG (reference sequence). The CDR3 protein is CAWSVAGGIDEQFF. The DNA of the CDR3 is TGTGCCTGGAGTGTCGCGGGAGGAATCGATGAGCAGTTCTTC.

This chain connects TRBV20-1 to TRBJ2-2; 8 bases line up with TRBD1. This CDR3 region has 17 residues. Trimming at V came to 4 bases and at J to 2 bases, leaving 12 bases not matched to a gene. The germline gives CDR1 DFQATT, CDR2 SNEGSKA (reference sequence). The CDR3 bases are TGCAGTGCTATGAAAAGGCAGGGGGCTAGAAACACCGGGGAGCTGTTTTTT. Protein sequence: CSAMKRQGARNTGELFF.

This clonotype has a handful of counts. This chain joins TRBV7-6 and TRBJ1-6; D is possibly TRBD1 (6 bases). Looked up from germline, CDR1 is SGHVS and CDR2 is FNYEAQ. The CDR3 contains 15 residues. V was pared by 0 bases and J by 8 bases, with 11 bases between. The CDR3 loop is CASSLAHRVDSPLHF. The CDR3 region has the DNA TGTGCCAGCAGCTTAGCGCACAGGGTGGATTCACCCCTCCACTTT.

This clonotype was picked up many times. The chain uses TRBV15 and TRBJ1-1, with TRBD1 matching 7 bases. CDR1 and CDR2 from the germline V gene are LNHNV and YYDKDF (reference sequence). The trim removed 5 bases at V and 5 bases at J, leaving 8 bases unmatched. The CDR3 extends over 14 amino acids. This chain's CDR3 is CATSSKTGRTEAFF. The CDR3 nucleotides read TGTGCCACCAGCTCAAAGACAGGGAGGACTGAAGCTTTCTTT.

This chain uses TRBV6-2 or TRBV6-3 with TRBJ2-7, with TRBD2 matching over 11 bases. Germline values: CDR1 MNHEY, CDR2 SVGEGT. J gave up 3 bases and V 4 bases, and 5 bases lay outside the gene matches. This CDR3 is built from 15 residues. The CDR3 reads CASSFTSGRVYEQYF. In nucleotides, the CDR3 is TGTGCCAGCAGTTTTACTAGCGGGAGAGTCTACGAGCAGTACTTC.

This chain connects TRBV2 to TRBJ2-2; 8 nucleotides agree with TRBD2. The ends lost 6 bases at V and 1 base at J; junction bases unmatched: 4. Germline V gene data show CDR1 as SNHLY and CDR2 as FYNNEI. The CDR3 covers 15 residues. The CDR3 loop is CASRTGGGNTGELFF. DNA for the CDR3: TGTGCCAGCAGGACGGGGGGGGGGAACACCGGGGAGCTGTTTTTT.

This clonotype was seen a handful of times. The chain couples TRBV30 to TRBJ2-6; D remains ambiguous. V lost 2 bases and J 0 bases, leaving 11 bases between the germline ends. Germline V CDR1 and CDR2: GTSNPN, SVGIG (reference sequence). The CDR3 runs to 16 residues. This CDR3 reads CAWSFLRFSGANVLTF. DNA of the CDR3: TGTGCCTGGAGTTTCTTGCGGTTCTCTGGGGCCAACGTCCTGACTTTC.

The table lists this clonotype with many counts. The V gene is TRBV6-1, the J gene TRBJ1-1; TRBD1 might be the D (5 bases). Per germline, CDR1 MNHNS and CDR2 SASEGT. The V and J ends lost 6 bases and 1 base respectively, with 9 bases between them. The CDR3 is 13 amino acids. CDR3 bases: TGTGCCAGCAGAACAGGTCCGAACACTGAAGCTTTCTTT. It is translated as CASRTGPNTEAFF.

This clonotype occurred many times. The V call is TRBV30, the J call TRBJ1-1; a weak D match, TRBD1 (5 bases). The germline V gene encodes CDR1 GTSNPN and CDR2 SVGIG (reference sequence). This CDR3 region has 12 residues. With 4 bases removed from V and 6 bases from J, the gap between germline ends came to 12 bases. The CDR3 sequence is CAWTGSTAEAFF. DNA for the CDR3: TGTGCCTGGACAGGGTCCACGGCTGAAGCTTTCTTT.

This clonotype was observed many times. V and J are TRBV7-9 and TRBJ2-7, with D perhaps matching TRBD1 (5 bases). Germline V gene lookup returns CDR1 SEHNR and CDR2 FQNEAQ (reference sequence). Trimming removed 0 bases at V and 4 bases at J, with 13 bases between. This CDR3 region has 15 residues. As DNA, the CDR3 is TGTGCCAGCAGCTTAGCGCAGGGTATCTTGTACGAGCAGTACTTC. Its translation is CASSLAQGILYEQYF.

The chain joins TRBV6-1 to TRBJ2-5; 12 bases fit TRBD1. The V gene's germline CDR1 is MNHNS and CDR2 SASEGT. The V and J ends lost 6 bases and 4 bases, in that order; junction bases with no gene match: 12. The CDR3 spans 17 residues. The CDR3 region is CASSESPGQGAGETQYF. The CDR3 nucleotides read TGTGCCAGCAGCGAATCACCGGGACAGGGGGCTGGAGAGACCCAGTACTTC.

This clonotype was seen at least ten times. The V call is TRBV27, the J call TRBJ2-7; D is unclear. The CDR3 sequence is 14 residues long. The V end lost 3 bases, the J end lost 3 bases, and 12 bases lay between the germline ends. Per the germline V gene, CDR1 is MNHEY and CDR2 is SMNVEV (reference sequence). CDR3 sequence (DNA): TGTGCCAGCAGTTTGGCAGGTCCTATCTACGAGCAGTACTTC. Protein product: CASSLAGPIYEQYF.

The chain combines TRBV28 with TRBJ2-7, with 8 positions matching TRBD1. V lost 6 bases, J lost 4 bases, and 8 bases stayed unmatched. Germline CDR1 is MDHEN and CDR2 is SYDVKM. The CDR3 sequence is 14 residues long. The DNA for the CDR3 is TGTGCCAGCAGCCACGGCAGGGGGCCTTACGAGCAGTACTTC. This codes for CASSHGRGPYEQYF.

This clonotype was seen a handful of times. J is TRBJ1-3 and V is TRBV28; no definite D call. Deletions cut 3 bases from V and 4 bases from J, with 4 bases between. This CDR3 is built from 12 residues. CDR1 is MDHEN, CDR2 SYDVKM, per germline. In DNA form, the CDR3 reads TGTGCCAGCAGTTTTCAGGGAAACACCATATATTTT. This gives the protein CASSFQGNTIYF.

This clonotype was seen ten or more times. V is TRBV7-9 and J is TRBJ1-1, with a weak D call TRBD1 (5 bases). The germline gives CDR1 SEHNR, CDR2 FQNEAQ (reference sequence). The CDR3 runs to 14 residues. V was trimmed by 5 bases and J by 4 bases, leaving 14 bases between them. The CDR3 bases are TGTGCCAGCAGCCCCCCATGGGGCTCCACTGAAGCTTTCTTT. Residues: CASSPPWGSTEAFF.

The CDR3 protein is CASSIKPAPHTIYF. The CDR3 region has the DNA TGTGCCAGTAGTATAAAACCCGCGCCACACACCATATATTTT. This chain joins TRBV19 and TRBJ1-3; D ambiguous. Trimming stripped 2 bases from V and 8 bases from J, with 13 bases between. Germline values: CDR1 LNHDA, CDR2 SQIVND (reference sequence). The length of the CDR3 is 14 residues.

The chain employs TRBV30 and TRBJ2-2, with D possibly matching TRBD2 (6 bases). V dropped 4 bases and J dropped 3 bases, with 9 bases sitting between them. The CDR3 extends over 13 amino acids. Per the germline V gene, CDR1 is GTSNPN and CDR2 is SVGIG (reference sequence). The CDR3 nucleotides are TGTGCCTGGAACCGGGAGTACACCGGGGAGCTGTTTTTT. Translation gives CAWNREYTGELFF. The full variable domain, completed using reference TRBV30 and TRBJ2-2, is SQTIHQWPATLVQPVGSPLSLECTVEGTSNPNLYWYRQAAGRGLQLLFYSVGIGQISSEVPQNLSASRPQDRQFILSSKKLLLSDSGFYLCAWNREYTGELFFGEGSRLTVL.

The J gene is TRBJ1-2, the V gene TRBV27; 8 nucleotides align to TRBD1. The length of the CDR3 is 15 residues. From germline, CDR1 is MNHEY and CDR2 SMNVEV (reference sequence). V lost 6 bases to trimming and J lost 4 bases; unmatched junction nucleotides: 10. For the CDR3, the DNA is TGTGCCAGCAGCACCAGGGGGCGCTCCCCCTATGGCTACACCTTC. It encodes CASSTRGRSPYGYTF.

There are many counts of this clonotype. This rearrangement joins TRBV18 to TRBJ1-1; D not certain. Germline assignment: CDR1 KGHSH and CDR2 LQKENI. V lost 2 bases and J lost 0, with 10 bases in between. The CDR3 loop spans 15 amino acids. The CDR3 coding sequence is TGTGCCAGCTCACCAGGGCCTCAGATGAACACTGAAGCTTTCTTT. Its translation: CASSPGPQMNTEAFF.

About this clonotype itself: A much larger clonotype is one base distant, so this may be a read error. The rearrangement uses TRBV5-1 and TRBJ1-1; tentative D call: TRBD1 (5 bases). The V gene lost 0 bases and the J gene lost 6 bases, with 18 bases spanning the gap. CDR1 is SGHRS and CDR2 is YFSETQ in the germline V gene. CDR3 length: 16 residues. The CDR3 coding sequence is TGCGCCAGCAGCTTGGAACCAGGGAGGGGAATCGCTGAAGCTTTCTTT. This translates into CASSLEPGRGIAEAFF.

V and J are TRBV4-1 and TRBJ2-1; 11 bases line up with TRBD2. Gene TRBJ2-5 matches the end of the DNA better, so the J call may be wrong. Germline loops: CDR1 MGHRA, CDR2 YSYEKL. The CDR3 runs to 17 residues. CDR3 nucleotide sequence: TGCGCCAGCAGCCACGTCCTCGGGACTAGCGGACAAGAGACCCAGTACTTC. This gives the protein CASSHVLGTSGQETQYF.

The V gene is TRBV14, the J gene TRBJ1-5, with unresolved D. Trimming left V 2 bases short and J 5 bases short, with 7 bases between. CDR1 is SGHDN and CDR2 is FVKESK in the germline V gene. The CDR3 extends over 13 amino acids. The DNA for the CDR3 is TGTGCCAGCAGCCAAAACACCTATCAGCCCCAGCATTTT. This encodes CASSQNTYQPQHF.